One sample yielded the 20 T cell receptor beta chains listed below, sequenced in a study of cytomegalovirus exposure and HLA in healthy donors. Produced via immunoSEQ multiplex PCR; TCRdb's table is partial and in-frame only. The table records some 80,000 clones, 95% to 96% of them present only once. Sequencing was performed on PBMCs. Receptors originate from a woman in her late teens or twenties in good health and CMV-seronegative.

This rearrangement joins TRBV13 to TRBJ2-1, with 7 bases matching TRBD1. Trimming took 1 base from V and 1 from J; bases not matched to a gene: 1. The CDR3 consists of 15 residues. Germline lookup yields CDR1 PRHDT and CDR2 FYEKMQ (reference sequence). CDR3 sequence reads: CASSLVRGSYNEQFF. The CDR3, as DNA: TGTGCCAGCAGCTTAGTCAGGGGGTCCTACAATGAGCAGTTCTTC.

The chain combines TRBV6-1 with TRBJ2-1; the D is unclear. This CDR3 has 15 residues. V was cut by 7 bases and J by 0 bases, with 13 bases left in between. Germline V gene data show CDR1 as MNHNS and CDR2 as SASEGT. CDR3 sequence reads: CASKAIENSYNEQFF. In nucleotides, the CDR3 is TGTGCCAGCAAAGCTATAGAGAACTCCTACAATGAGCAGTTCTTC.

The genes are TRBV7-2 and TRBJ2-2; the match to TRBD2 covers 10 bases. V lost 5 bases and J lost 2; bases outside the gene matches: 11. In germline, CDR1 is SGHTA, CDR2 FQGNSA. This CDR3 spans 18 amino acids. The CDR3 is CASSPGLGLAVNTGELFF. CDR3 nucleotides: TGTGCCAGCAGCCCCGGTCTCGGACTAGCGGTCAACACCGGGGAGCTGTTTTTT.

The chain is built from TRBV7-9 and TRBJ1-2; D remains unclear. This CDR3 is built from 15 residues. Germline-derived CDR1 and CDR2 are SEHNR and FQNEAQ (reference sequence). V was trimmed by 1 base and J by 6 bases, leaving 15 bases between them. The CDR3 is CASSLGSSFLDGYTF. In DNA, the CDR3 is TGTGCCAGCAGCTTAGGATCCAGTTTCCTCGATGGCTACACCTTC.

The chain uses TRBV7-9 and TRBJ2-7; D uncertain. Germline V lookup: CDR1 SEHNR, CDR2 FQNEAQ (reference sequence). The V end lost 4 bases, the J end lost 5 bases, and 18 bases lay between the germline ends. This CDR3 contains 15 residues. CDR3 amino acids: CASSSLPQADDEQYF. CDR3 coding DNA: TGTGCCAGCAGCTCCCTGCCCCAGGCTGATGACGAGCAGTACTTC.

The chain is built from TRBV5-1 and TRBJ2-1, with 9 bases matching TRBD2. The V gene's germline CDR1 is SGHRS and CDR2 YFSETQ. With 2 bases clipped from V and 6 bases from J, the junction kept 6 bases outside the gene matches. This CDR3 spans 15 amino acids. CDR3 nucleotide sequence: TGCGCCAGCAGCTTCTTAGCGGGAGCGGGCAATGAGCAGTTCTTC. Residues: CASSFLAGAGNEQFF.

The genes are TRBV7-9 and TRBJ2-3; 9 bases agree with TRBD2. Germline V lookup: CDR1 SEHNR, CDR2 FQNEAQ (reference sequence). V was clipped by 4 bases and J by 2 bases; unmatched bases: 4. The CDR3 is made up of 15 amino acids. The CDR3 loop is CASSSSGDPTDTQYF. CDR3 sequence (DNA): TGTGCCAGCAGCTCTAGCGGGGACCCCACAGATACGCAGTATTTT.

The CDR3 DNA is TGTGCCAGCAGGAGGGGACAGGGGGTTTACGAGCAGTACTTC. This encodes CASRRGQGVYEQYF. The chain joins TRBV7-2 to TRBJ2-7; 11 bases line up with TRBD1. The length of the CDR3 is 14 residues. The V segment lost 6 bases and the J segment 4 bases; nucleotides outside the gene matches: 5. Germline V lookup: CDR1 SGHTA, CDR2 FQGNSA.

In DNA, the CDR3 is TGTGCCAGCTCATGGAGGGAGGCTAGCGGCGACAATGAGCAGTTCTTC. Translation gives CASSWREASGDNEQFF. The V gene is TRBV18, the J gene TRBJ2-1; TRBD2 matches at 7 bases. J was trimmed by 5 bases and V by 5 bases; bases with no gene match: 12. The length of the CDR3 is 16 residues. Germline V gene data show CDR1 as KGHSH and CDR2 as LQKENI.

The chain has TRBV15 and TRBJ2-5; 7 bases fit TRBD2. The CDR3 is 14 residues long. With V trimmed by 5 bases and J by 5 bases, 8 bases remained unmatched. Germline V gene data show CDR1 as LNHNV and CDR2 as YYDKDF (reference sequence). CDR3 in amino acids: CATSGEGGLETQYF. CDR3 nucleotides: TGTGCCACCAGCGGGGAGGGAGGATTGGAGACCCAGTACTTC.

The chain employs TRBV28 and TRBJ1-4; D not certain. The CDR3 is made up of 15 amino acids. Germline V gene lookup returns CDR1 MDHEN and CDR2 SYDVKM. Trimming pared 2 bases from V and 5 bases from J, leaving 12 bases between. The CDR3 region has the DNA TGTGCCAGCAGTTTAATTAGCGGGAACAATGAAAAACTGTTTTTT. Protein sequence: CASSLISGNNEKLFF.

The V call is TRBV6-6, the J call TRBJ1-2; TRBD1 agrees at 9 bases. Germline V gene lookup returns CDR1 MNHNY and CDR2 SVGAGI (reference sequence). V was clipped by 6 bases and J by 7 bases; unmatched bases: 6. The CDR3 runs to 13 residues. The CDR3 DNA sequence: TGTGCCAGCAGCAAACAGGGGGCTGGTGGCTACACCTTC. Its translation is CASSKQGAGGYTF.

The V gene is TRBV6-5, the J gene TRBJ1-5; D not resolved. V was cut by 3 bases and J by 2 bases, with 8 bases left in between. The CDR3 is 14 residues long. The germline CDR1 and CDR2 sequences are MNHEY and SVGAGI. The CDR3 DNA follows: TGTGCCAGCAGTTATTCCGGGGGCAATCAGCCCCAGCATTTT. Residues: CASSYSGGNQPQHF.

This chain connects TRBV7-9 to TRBJ1-2; TRBD1 agrees at 11 bases. The CDR3 runs to 15 residues. V gave up 5 bases and J gave up 4 bases; unmatched junction bases: 6. Germline-derived CDR1 and CDR2 are SEHNR and FQNEAQ (reference sequence). CDR3 sequence reads: CASSPRTGGSYGYTF. CDR3 DNA: TGTGCCAGCAGCCCTCGGACAGGGGGCTCCTATGGCTACACCTTC.

The genes are TRBV7-2 and TRBJ1-3, with 7 positions matching TRBD1. V lost 5 bases, J lost 3 bases, and 10 bases stayed unmatched. CDR3 length equals 16 residues. Germline V gives CDR1 SGHTA, CDR2 FQGNSA. Written as DNA, the CDR3 is TGTGCCAGCAGCCCCCGATGGGCAGGGGGTGGAAACACCATATATTTT. Encoded protein: CASSPRWAGGGNTIYF.

The rearrangement joins TRBV19 to TRBJ2-1, with a tentative D call TRBD1 (6 bases). The V gene lost 4 bases and the J gene lost 9 bases, with 7 bases spanning the gap. CDR3 length: 11 residues. Per the germline V gene, CDR1 is LNHDA and CDR2 is SQIVND (reference sequence). The CDR3 reads CASSTGVEQFF. As DNA, the CDR3 is TGTGCCAGTAGTACAGGGGTTGAGCAGTTCTTC.

J is TRBJ2-3 and V is TRBV29-1; 11 nucleotides agree with TRBD2. The CDR3 sequence is 14 residues long. V shed 6 bases and J 5 bases; nucleotides not matched to a gene: 7. The germline V gene has CDR1 SQVTM and CDR2 ANQGSEA. The CDR3, as DNA: TGCAGCGTCTATCTAGCGGGAGGCGGAGATACGCAGTATTTT. Its protein product is CSVYLAGGGDTQYF.

The rearrangement links TRBV5-1 to TRBJ1-1, with a tentative D call TRBD1 (6 bases). Trimming left V 7 bases short and J 4 bases short, with 20 bases between. CDR3 length: 15 amino acids. Per the germline V gene, CDR1 is SGHRS and CDR2 is YFSETQ. CDR3 nucleotides: TGCGCCAGCGGAAAAGGACAGACGACCCTCACTGAAGCTTTCTTT. As protein: CASGKGQTTLTEAFF. Complete variable domain (other parts from reference TRBV5-1 and TRBJ1-1): KAGVTQTPRYLIKTRGQQVTLSCSPISGHRSVSWYQQTPGQGLQFLFEYFSETQRNKGNFPGRFSGRQFSNSRSEMNVSTLELGDSALYLCASGKGQTTLTEAFFGQGTRLTVV.

The rearrangement joins TRBV21-1 to TRBJ2-6; the DNA was not used to check the table's D call, TRBD1. TRBV21-1 is labeled a pseudogene. The length of the CDR3 is 18 residues. CDR3 in amino acids: CASSRRDRDLSGANVLTF. CDR3 coding DNA: TGTGCCAGCAGCCGCCGGGACAGGGACCTCTCTGGGGCCAACGTCCTGACTTTC.

The chain employs TRBV5-1 and TRBJ2-1; 9 bases agree with TRBD2. J gave up 3 bases and V 3 bases, and 7 bases lay outside the gene matches. Germline CDR1 and CDR2: SGHRS and YFSETQ. The CDR3 consists of 16 residues. The CDR3 spells CASSSTREGLYNEQFF. Written as DNA, the CDR3 is TGCGCCAGCAGCTCAACGCGGGAGGGCCTCTACAATGAGCAGTTCTTC.